The 32 T cell receptor beta chains given below trace back to one sample, sequenced in a study of blood T cells in healthy people across ages (dated by TCRdb to the mid-2010s). The library was built by means of 5' RACE. Sequencing was carried out with an Illumina HiSeq 2500. A second PCR of about 6 to 11 cycles was run with a J-beta primer mix and a sample-barcoded 5' primer. Using fastp at Q25 and MiXCR, TCRdb reprocessed the public reads and kept productive beta chains. Here each entry gathers all rows of one CDR3 protein and keeps the most common genes and DNA. This sample lists just under 900,000 distinct CDR3 sequences; more than 25% were detected once. Roughly a sixth of the sample comes from the top ten. Specimen: blood. These receptor sequences come from a woman of 80 years or more in good health.

This clonotype was observed a few times. This sequence joins TRBV7-9 and TRBJ2-3; TRBD2 is a possible D gene (5 bases). The CDR3 sequence is 15 residues long. Germline V CDR1 and CDR2: SEHNR, FQNEAQ (reference sequence). V lost 5 bases to trimming and J lost 0 bases, with 12 bases between them. The CDR3 DNA follows: TGTGCCAGCAGCCTATGGACGGGGAGCACAGATACGCAGTATTTT. The encoded protein is CASSLWTGSTDTQYF.

A word on this clonotype: With a much larger clone just one base away, this may be a read error. V and J are TRBV11-2 and TRBJ2-7; weak D call: TRBD1 (6 bases). CDR3 size: 15 residues. Germline V gene lookup returns CDR1 SGHAT and CDR2 FQNNGV. As DNA, the CDR3 is TGTGCCGGCAGCCCCGATGCGGGCAGGGGCTACGAGCAGTACTTC. Translated, it gives CAGSPDAGRGYEQYF.

Worth noting for this clonotype: A much larger clone differs by one base, so this may be a read error. The V gene is TRBV27, the J gene TRBJ1-1, with 9 bases fitting TRBD1. The germline CDR1 and CDR2 sequences are MNHEY and SMNVEV (reference sequence). The CDR3 extends over 14 amino acids. The chain's CDR3 is CTSSQGTGLWEAFF. CDR3 DNA sequence: TGTACCAGCAGCCAAGGGACAGGGTTGTGGGAAGCTTTCTTT.

V gene TRBV12-3 or TRBV12-4 combines with J gene TRBJ2-7; D not resolved. V dropped 1 base and J dropped 4 bases, with 8 bases sitting between them. The CDR3 sequence is 13 residues long. The CDR3 DNA is TGTGCCAGCAGTTTAGGGATCCTTTACGAGCAGTACTTC. The encoded protein is CASSLGILYEQYF.

The chain is built from TRBV6-1 and TRBJ2-1; D uncertain. Trimming left V 3 bases short and J 1 base short, with 10 bases between. The length of the CDR3 is 15 residues. The germline V gene encodes CDR1 MNHNS and CDR2 SASEGT. CDR3 sequence reads: CASSEGRHSYNEQFF. In DNA form, the CDR3 reads TGTGCCAGCAGTGAGGGCCGACATTCCTACAATGAGCAGTTCTTC.

This clonotype turned up a few times. The J gene is TRBJ1-1, the V gene TRBV11-3; TRBD1 is a possible D gene (5 bases). Deletions cut 1 base from V and 5 bases from J, with 11 bases between. Germline values: CDR1 SGHNT, CDR2 YENEEA. The CDR3 sequence is 14 residues long. The CDR3 DNA follows: TGTGCCAGCAGCTTAGGGGCAGGGACGACTGAAGCTTTCTTT. Amino acids: CASSLGAGTTEAFF.

This clonotype has a handful of counts. The germline gene is not matched at one end of the junction; a read error may be the cause. The V gene is TRBV29-1, the J gene TRBJ2-3, with 10 bases that match TRBD2. CDR1 is SQVTM and CDR2 is ANQGSEA in the germline V gene. The CDR3 has 14 residues. CDR3: CGVRAGGRPDTQYF. CDR3 coding DNA: TGCGGCGTGCGAGCGGGGGGGAGGCCAGATACGCAGTATTTT.

In its sample, this clonotype was seen a few times. A much larger clonotype is one base distant, so this may be a read error. The chain is built from TRBV9 and TRBJ2-1, with 10 nucleotides matching TRBD1. The DNA matches TRBJ2-7 better at its end, which makes the J call doubtful. The CDR3 sequence is 15 residues long. Germline V lookup: CDR1 SGDLS, CDR2 YYNGEE. CDR3 region: CASSTGQGLYNEQYF. DNA for the CDR3: TGTGCCAGCAGCACGGGACAGGGGCTCTACAATGAGCAGTACTTC.

About this clonotype itself: An end of the junction differs from the germline gene, which may be a read error. V is TRBV7-2 and J is TRBJ1-1; 7 nucleotides match TRBD1. This CDR3 comprises 16 residues. Germline assignment: CDR1 SGHTA and CDR2 FQGNSA. CDR3 sequence (DNA): TGTGCTAGCAGCTTCCGGTCAGGGGGTTTGAACACTGAAGCTTTCTTT. This translates into CASSFRSGGLNTEAFF.

Concerning this clonotype itself: This may stem from a read error, because a much larger clone lies one nucleotide away. The chain joins TRBV18 to TRBJ2-7; 10 nucleotides match TRBD2. CDR3 size: 17 residues. The germline CDR1 and CDR2 sequences are KGHSH and LQKENI. CDR3 amino acids: CAGSPGASGGLSYEQYF. DNA for the CDR3: TGTGCCGGCTCACCAGGAGCTAGCGGGGGTCTCTCCTACGAGCAGTACTTC.

This clonotype was recorded a few times. This chain uses TRBV2 with TRBJ2-7; D gene ambiguous. Between the trimmed V and J ends, which lost 7 bases and 1 base, there was a span of 11 bases. This CDR3 is 13 amino acids long. Germline CDR1 is SNHLY and CDR2 is FYNNEI. DNA for the CDR3: TGTGCCAGCAAATTAGACGGTTCCTACGAGCAGTACTTC. Translated, it gives CASKLDGSYEQYF.

This clonotype was seen only a few times. This chain links TRBV6-1 with TRBJ1-5; TRBD1 is a possible D gene (6 bases). Trimming stripped 10 bases from V and 4 bases from J, with 14 bases between. This CDR3 comprises 13 residues. From germline, CDR1 is MNHNS and CDR2 SASEGT. In DNA, the CDR3 is TGTGCCACCGCAGGGGAATTGAATCAGCCCCAGCATTTT. Its protein is CATAGELNQPQHF.

Ten or more counts support this clonotype. The chain uses TRBV20-1 and TRBJ1-1, with a tentative D call TRBD1 (6 bases). Trimming pared 0 bases from V and 3 bases from J, leaving 17 bases between. This CDR3 comprises 16 residues. The germline V gene encodes CDR1 DFQATT and CDR2 SNEGSKA (reference sequence). CDR3 bases: TGCAGTGCTAGAGATTTAAGGGGGAGGGAGTACACTGAAGCTTTCTTT. It is translated as CSARDLRGREYTEAFF.

This CDR3 is CASSQEPPAGAGYGYTF. The CDR3 DNA sequence: TGCGCCAGCAGCCAAGAGCCCCCCGCGGGGGCGGGCTATGGCTACACCTTC. The rearrangement joins TRBV4-1 to TRBJ1-2; D is perhaps TRBD1 (6 bases). Germline loops: CDR1 MGHRA, CDR2 YSYEKL. The CDR3 is made up of 17 amino acids. V was cut by 0 bases and J by 4 bases, with 18 bases left in between.

This clonotype was seen only once. This sequence may be a read error, since a much larger clone differs from it by one base. This chain links TRBV29-1 with TRBJ2-5; D may match TRBD1 or TRBD2 (6 bases each). CDR3 length: 12 amino acids. CDR1 and CDR2 (germline): SQVTM, ANQGSEA. V was cut by 8 bases and J by 11 bases, with 21 bases left in between. Here the CDR3 DNA reads TGCAGCCACCGGAGGGGGTCCGGTGAGCAGTACTTC. It is translated as CSHRRGSGEQYF.

This clonotype has a handful of counts. The J gene is TRBJ1-4, the V gene TRBV20-1, with D perhaps matching TRBD1 (6 bases). Germline V gene sequence: CDR1 DFQATT, CDR2 SNEGSKA (reference sequence). Trimming removed 3 bases at V and 6 bases at J, with 8 bases between. The CDR3 runs 12 residues. The CDR3 is CSASGTHEKLFF. CDR3 nucleotide sequence: TGCAGTGCTAGCGGGACACATGAAAAACTGTTTTTT.

This clonotype was observed at least ten times. CDR3 region: CSARGLAGGISTDTQYF. Here the CDR3 DNA reads TGCAGTGCTAGAGGACTAGCGGGGGGGATTAGCACAGATACGCAGTATTTT. The J gene is TRBJ2-3, the V gene TRBV20-1; TRBD2 aligns across 14 bases. Per germline, CDR1 DFQATT and CDR2 SNEGSKA (reference sequence). This CDR3 spans 17 amino acids. V shed 1 base and J 0 bases; nucleotides not matched to a gene: 3.

This clonotype showed up many times. The rearrangement joins TRBV7-9 to TRBJ1-5; a possible D gene is TRBD1 (6 bases). The V gene's germline CDR1 is SEHNR and CDR2 FQNEAQ (reference sequence). V lost 5 bases and J lost 1, with 9 bases in between. CDR3 length: 14 amino acids. As DNA, the CDR3 is TGTGCCAGCAGCCACGGACAGAGCAATCAGCCCCAGCATTTT. Translating it yields CASSHGQSNQPQHF. Using reference TRBV7-9 and TRBJ1-5 for the parts outside the CDR3, the full variable domain is DTGVSQNPRHKITKRGQNVTFRCDPISEHNRLYWYRQTLGQGPEFLTYFQNEAQLEKSRLLSDRFSAERPKGSFSTLEIQRTEQGDSAMYLCASSHGQSNQPQHFGDGTRLSIL.

On this clonotype itself: A read error may explain this, as a much larger clone is one base away. The V gene is TRBV20-1, the J gene TRBJ2-7; possible D gene TRBD1, 7 bases. CDR3 length equals 13 residues. CDR1 and CDR2 (germline): DFQATT, SNEGSKA (reference sequence). V lost 5 bases to trimming and J lost 11 bases, with 22 bases between them. The DNA of the CDR3 is TGCAGTGCTCCCCACCAGGGGGGATCGTCGGAGTACTTC. Translated, it gives CSAPHQGGSSEYF.

As concerns this clonotype: This may be a read error, as it is one base from a much larger clone. Likely a read error: the CDR3 ends without its conserved phenylalanine or tryptophan. The chain recombines TRBV19 with TRBJ2-1; 8 bases map to TRBD2. Germline V lookup: CDR1 LNHDA, CDR2 SQIVND (reference sequence). The CDR3 totals 16 residues. The V gene end was trimmed by 3 bases and the J gene end by 2 bases; junction bases not matched to a gene: 6. The CDR3: CASSMGRGATYNEQFL. As DNA, the CDR3 is TGTGCCAGTAGTATGGGGCGGGGGGCCACCTACAATGAGCAGTTCCTC.

In this sample, this clonotype turned up a few times. The genes are TRBV27 and TRBJ2-2; 8 nucleotides line up with TRBD1. Losses at the gene ends were 5 bases for V and 6 bases for J; bases not matched to a gene: 11. CDR1 and CDR2 from the germline V gene are MNHEY and SMNVEV (reference sequence). The CDR3 runs 16 residues. For the CDR3, the DNA is TGTGCCAGCAGTGTCCTAGGACAGGGTCGGTCCGGGGAGCTGTTTTTT. As protein: CASSVLGQGRSGELFF.

A word on this clonotype: Given a much more abundant clone one base away, this may be a read error. The chain carries TRBV5-6 and TRBJ1-2, with 7 bases matching TRBD1. Germline values: CDR1 SGHDT, CDR2 YYEEEE. This CDR3 has 15 residues. The CDR3 spells CVSSLLTGSVEVYTF. The CDR3, as DNA: TGTGTCAGCAGTCTTCTGACAGGGTCGGTAGAGGTGTACACCTTC.

V usage is TRBV10-3 and J usage is TRBJ1-1, with D possibly TRBD1 on 5 matching bases. From germline, CDR1 is ENHRY and CDR2 SYGVKD. Deletions cut 11 bases from V and 0 bases from J, with 16 bases between. This CDR3 region has 14 residues. The CDR3 reads CAVGSGRMNTEAFF. The DNA for the CDR3 is TGTGCCGTTGGATCGGGACGGATGAACACTGAAGCTTTCTTT.

This clonotype was observed a handful of times. The chain links TRBV2 to TRBJ2-7; D not resolved. The germline CDR1 and CDR2 sequences are SNHLY and FYNNEI. This CDR3 is 12 amino acids long. Trimming stripped 7 bases from V and 6 bases from J, with 13 bases between. The CDR3 region is CASTRPIPEQYF. As DNA, the CDR3 is TGTGCCAGCACTCGCCCAATTCCCGAGCAGTACTTC.

This clonotype was counted at least ten times. The chain has TRBV20-1 and TRBJ2-3; 8 bases are shared with TRBD2. CDR3 length: 13 residues. With V trimmed by 6 bases and J by 6 bases, 8 bases remained unmatched. CDR1 and CDR2 from the germline V gene are DFQATT and SNEGSKA (reference sequence). The CDR3 spells CSAPSGGKDTQYF. Written as DNA, the CDR3 is TGCAGTGCCCCGAGCGGGGGTAAGGATACGCAGTATTTT.

A note on this clonotype: A much larger clone is a single base away; this may be a read error. The conserved final phenylalanine or tryptophan is absent from the CDR3, which likely points to a read error. The chain carries TRBV4-3 and TRBJ2-1; 11 bases align to TRBD2. The trim removed 3 bases at V and 1 base at J, leaving 5 bases unmatched. Germline values: CDR1 LGHNA, CDR2 YSLEER. The CDR3 has 17 amino acids. The CDR3 DNA reads TGCGCCAGCAGCCAGATAGCGGGGGGGCTATCCTACAATGAGCAGTTCGTC. This encodes CASSQIAGGLSYNEQFV.

On this clonotype itself: A much larger clone differs from this one at a single base, so this may be a read error. The V and J genes are TRBV5-1 and TRBJ2-1; TRBD2 agrees at 8 bases. The V gene end was trimmed by 4 bases and the J gene end by 4 bases; junction bases not matched to a gene: 7. The CDR3 covers 15 residues. Per germline, CDR1 SGHRS and CDR2 YFSETQ. CDR3 sequence (DNA): TGCGCCAGCAGCCCCTCGGGACTAGGGTACAATGAGCAGTTCTTC. Translation: CASSPSGLGYNEQFF.

The sample holds one count of this clonotype. V usage is TRBV24-1 and J usage is TRBJ2-7; 8 bases agree with TRBD1. The CDR3 has 16 amino acids. The germline V gene encodes CDR1 KGHDR and CDR2 SFDVKD. J gave up 7 bases and V 5 bases, and 15 bases lay outside the gene matches. The CDR3 region is CATSVGRGQGRDEQYF. The CDR3 nucleotides are TGTGCCACCAGTGTGGGTCGTGGACAGGGCCGGGATGAGCAGTACTTC.

The CDR3 reads CASSPRTSANNEQFF. CDR3 nucleotides: TGTGCCAGCAGCCCTAGGACTAGCGCCAACAATGAGCAGTTCTTC. The chain joins TRBV9 to TRBJ2-1, with 9 bases identical to TRBD2. This CDR3 comprises 15 residues. Per germline, CDR1 SGDLS and CDR2 YYNGEE. With V trimmed by 4 bases and J by 5 bases, 7 bases remained unmatched.

Ten or more counts support this clonotype. This chain connects TRBV7-2 to TRBJ1-1; 8 nucleotides align to TRBD1. V was clipped by 5 bases and J by 1 base; unmatched bases: 6. Germline lookup yields CDR1 SGHTA and CDR2 FQGNSA. The CDR3 length is 15 residues. Here the CDR3 DNA reads TGTGCCAGCAGCGAGAGACAGGGGACGAACACTGAAGCTTTCTTT. Residues: CASSERQGTNTEAFF.

Of note for this clonotype: This may be a read error, as it is one base from a much larger clone. V is TRBV6-5 and J is TRBJ2-3; 11 nucleotides line up with TRBD1. Germline lookup yields CDR1 MNHEY and CDR2 SVGAGI. Losses at the gene ends were 2 bases for V and 4 bases for J; bases not matched to a gene: 5. This CDR3 spans 16 amino acids. CDR3 amino acids: CASSYVGTGGPDTQYF. The CDR3 DNA sequence: TGTGCCAGCAGTTACGTGGGGACAGGGGGACCAGATACGCAGTATTTT.

This chain connects TRBV11-2 to TRBJ2-7; 9 nucleotides agree with TRBD1. The V gene end was trimmed by 3 bases and the J gene end by 7 bases; junction bases not matched to a gene: 7. The CDR3 loop spans 14 amino acids. Germline lookup yields CDR1 SGHAT and CDR2 FQNNGV. The CDR3 sequence: CASSFGQGMGEQYF. The CDR3 nucleotides read TGTGCCAGCAGCTTCGGACAGGGGATGGGGGAGCAGTACTTC.